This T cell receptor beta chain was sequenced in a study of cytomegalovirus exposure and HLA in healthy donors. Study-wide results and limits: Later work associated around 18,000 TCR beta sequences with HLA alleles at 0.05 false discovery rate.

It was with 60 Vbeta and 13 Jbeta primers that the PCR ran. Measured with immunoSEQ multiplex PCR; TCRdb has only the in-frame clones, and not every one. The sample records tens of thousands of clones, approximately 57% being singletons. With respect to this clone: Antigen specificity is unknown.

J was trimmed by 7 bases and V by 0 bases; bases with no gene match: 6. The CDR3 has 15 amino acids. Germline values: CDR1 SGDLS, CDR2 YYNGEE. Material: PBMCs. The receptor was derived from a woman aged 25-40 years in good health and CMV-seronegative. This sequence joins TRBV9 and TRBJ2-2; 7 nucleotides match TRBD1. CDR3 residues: CASSVEGAPVGELFF. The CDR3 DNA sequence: TGTGCCAGCAGCGTAGAGGGGGCCCCCGTCGGGGAGCTGTTTTTT.